The 22 T cell receptor beta chains below all came from one sample that was sequenced in a study of human T cells and chemical hapten exposure. Sample time point: patch test 2, 6 weeks after DPC sensitization. Specified treatment: therapeutic diphenylcyclopropenone sensitization with weekly scalp DPC. Via MiXCR, TCRdb re-called the RACE reads, giving one row per CDR3 protein. The table lists approximately 95,000 distinct CDR3 sequences, 9.5% to 12% of them singletons. The sample here was whole blood, taken in connection with sensitization to the hapten diphenylcyclopropenone (DPC). The receptors shown here come from a woman aged 40 to 50 with alopecia areata. Some clones in this sample may be carry-over from other donors' samples.

The V and J genes are TRBV7-9 and TRBJ2-1; D uncertain. This CDR3 spans 13 amino acids. CDR1 and CDR2 from the germline V gene are SEHNR and FQNEAQ (reference sequence). Trimming cost V 2 bases and J 3 bases, with 5 bases left between them. The CDR3 coding sequence is TGTGCCAGCAGCTTACCGGTCTACAATGAGCAGTTCTTC. Translated: CASSLPVYNEQFF.

This clonotype was found a few times. This chain connects TRBV20-1 to TRBJ2-3, with TRBD1 as a possible D gene (6 bases). The germline CDR1 and CDR2 sequences are DFQATT and SNEGSKA (reference sequence). The V gene lost 6 bases and the J gene lost 2 bases, with 12 bases spanning the gap. The CDR3 contains 13 residues. CDR3 region: CSAPRGNTDTQYF. CDR3 nucleotides: TGCAGTGCCCCAAGGGGGAACACAGATACGCAGTATTTT.

This clonotype was seen many times. V and J are TRBV27 and TRBJ2-2, with a weak D call TRBD1 (6 bases). The CDR3 totals 21 residues. Per the germline V gene, CDR1 is MNHEY and CDR2 is SMNVEV (reference sequence). Deletions cut 1 base from V and 0 bases from J, with 24 bases between. CDR3 nucleotide sequence: TGTGCCAGCAGTTTATTTCCACGGACAGTTTTTAGCATAGCGAACACCGGGGAGCTGTTTTTT. Protein sequence: CASSLFPRTVFSIANTGELFF.

Only a few counts were recorded for this clonotype. One end of the junction does not line up with germline, which may come from a read error. The chain recombines TRBV6-2 or TRBV6-3 with TRBJ2-7; TRBD2 matches 10 bases. This CDR3 has 15 amino acids. Germline CDR1 reads MNHEY; CDR2 reads SVGEGT. CDR3 DNA: TGCGCCAGCAGATCAGAGCGGGAGGGCCGGTACGAGCAGTACTTC. This codes for CASRSEREGRYEQYF.

This clonotype was counted between two and nine times. The chain links TRBV11-2 to TRBJ2-7; 8 nucleotides line up with TRBD1. Trimming removed 5 bases from V and 2 bases from J; junction bases left unmatched: 14. The germline V gene encodes CDR1 SGHAT and CDR2 FQNNGV. This CDR3 is built from 17 residues. The CDR3 spells CASSGYRDRKSTYEQYF. The CDR3 nucleotides read TGTGCCAGCAGCGGCTACCGGGACAGGAAGAGTACCTACGAGCAGTACTTC.

Of note for this clonotype: One base away lies a much larger clone, so this may be a sequencing read error. The chain combines TRBV19 with TRBJ2-2; D perhaps matches TRBD2 (5 bases). This CDR3 is built from 14 residues. CDR1 and CDR2 (germline): LNHDA, SQIVND (reference sequence). The CDR3, as DNA: TGTGCCAGTAGTTTAAGTGGAGGCACCGGGGAGCTGCTTTTT. Translated, it gives CASSLSGGTGELLF. Using reference TRBV19 and TRBJ2-2 for the parts outside the CDR3, the full variable domain is DGGITQSPKYLFRKEGQNVTLSCEQNLNHDAMYWYRQDPGQGLRLIYYSQIVNDFQKGDIAEGYSVSREKKESFPLTVTSAQKNPTAFYLCASSLSGGTGELLFGEGSRLTVL.

This clonotype was observed at least ten times. The chain carries TRBV6-2 or TRBV6-3 and TRBJ1-1; TRBD1 agrees at 8 bases. The CDR3 is made up of 16 amino acids. J was trimmed by 0 bases and V by 1 base; bases with no gene match: 4. CDR1 is MNHEY and CDR2 is SVGEGT in the germline V gene. The CDR3 bases are TGTGCCAGCAGTTACTTCCAGGGGGCGGTGAACACTGAAGCTTTCTTT. Translated, it gives CASSYFQGAVNTEAFF.

There are a few counts of this clonotype. The chain links TRBV3-1 to TRBJ2-1; TRBD2 agrees at 7 bases. Trimming cost V 1 base and J 0 bases; bases outside gene matches: 3. This CDR3 contains 16 residues. CDR1 is LGHDT and CDR2 is YNNKEL in the germline V gene (reference sequence). The CDR3 spells CASSQVGGSSYNEQFF. As DNA, the CDR3 is TGTGCCAGCAGCCAAGTCGGGGGGAGCTCCTACAATGAGCAGTTCTTC.

The chain combines TRBV27 with TRBJ2-7, with TRBD2 matching over 10 bases. Germline V lookup: CDR1 MNHEY, CDR2 SMNVEV (reference sequence). V trimming: 6 bases; J trimming: 2 bases; junction bases outside the gene matches: 7. CDR3 length equals 15 residues. The CDR3 DNA sequence: TGTGCCAGCAGGTATTCAGCGGGGGGGACCTACGAGCAGTACTTC. This encodes CASRYSAGGTYEQYF.

This clonotype was detected ten times or more. V usage is TRBV6-2 or TRBV6-3 and J usage is TRBJ2-1, with D unresolved. The CDR3 runs to 12 residues. Per the germline V gene, CDR1 is MNHEY and CDR2 is SVGEGT. Trimming removed 6 bases from V and 10 bases from J, with 13 bases in between. The CDR3 region has the DNA TGTGCCAGCAGCCACCGACCTGAAGAGCAGTTCTTC. It translates to CASSHRPEEQFF.

This clonotype was seen ten or more times. The gene calls are TRBV7-9 and TRBJ1-2; the D is unclear. The CDR3 sequence is 13 residues long. Trimming left V 0 bases short and J 5 bases short, with 7 bases between. Germline values: CDR1 SEHNR, CDR2 FQNEAQ (reference sequence). In DNA form, the CDR3 reads TGTGCCAGCAGCTTAGCGTCCGGTTATGGCTACACCTTC. It encodes CASSLASGYGYTF.

This clonotype was found a few times. The V and J genes are TRBV29-1 and TRBJ1-1; D may be TRBD1 (5 bases). Looked up from germline, CDR1 is SQVTM and CDR2 is ANQGSEA. The CDR3 is 12 residues long. Trimming took off 4 bases at V and 5 bases at J, with 11 bases between the two ends. The CDR3 protein is CSVAGEGTEAFF. CDR3 DNA: TGCAGCGTTGCGGGGGAGGGGACTGAAGCTTTCTTT.

This clonotype was detected a few times. This chain joins TRBV6-2 or TRBV6-3 and TRBJ1-1; no definite D call. The germline V gene has CDR1 MNHEY and CDR2 SVGEGT. This CDR3 spans 13 amino acids. The V end lost 6 bases, the J end lost 6 bases, and 14 bases lay between the germline ends. The CDR3 is CASSGGLRSEAFF. The CDR3 DNA follows: TGTGCCAGCAGCGGAGGTTTGAGGTCTGAAGCTTTCTTT.

The genes are TRBV2 and TRBJ1-1; the match to TRBD1 covers 7 bases. Germline V lookup: CDR1 SNHLY, CDR2 FYNNEI. The CDR3 sequence is 14 residues long. Germline trimming cut 5 bases from V and 2 bases from J; bases unmatched to any gene: 5. The DNA for the CDR3 is TGTGCCAGCAGTCCGACAGGGCGAAACACTGAAGCTTTCTTT. As protein: CASSPTGRNTEAFF.

The sample holds many counts of this clonotype. This rearrangement joins TRBV7-9 to TRBJ2-7; no firm D call. The CDR3 runs to 14 residues. Germline CDR1 SEHNR, CDR2 FQNEAQ (reference sequence). The V end was cut by 3 bases, the J end by 1 base, with 10 bases between. The CDR3 protein is CASSFDDGSYEQYF. In nucleotides, the CDR3 is TGTGCCAGCAGCTTTGATGACGGGTCCTACGAGCAGTACTTC.

This chain connects TRBV24-1 to TRBJ2-1, with 10 bases lining up with TRBD1. V lost 5 bases to trimming and J lost 10 bases; unmatched junction nucleotides: 13. CDR1 is KGHDR and CDR2 is SFDVKD in the germline V gene. CDR3 length: 16 residues. The CDR3 sequence is CATSGGQGKRDSEQFF. The CDR3 nucleotides are TGTGCCACCAGTGGGGGACAGGGGAAGCGGGACTCGGAGCAGTTCTTC.

The J gene is TRBJ2-3, the V gene TRBV7-2; a weak D match, TRBD1 (6 bases). Germline CDR1 and CDR2: SGHTA and FQGNSA. Between the trimmed V and J ends, which lost 2 bases and 6 bases, there was a span of 15 bases. The CDR3 consists of 15 residues. The CDR3 DNA follows: TGTGCCAGCAGCTTATCGACAGGAGCATTCGATACGCAGTATTTT. Translated, it gives CASSLSTGAFDTQYF.

The chain uses TRBV6-2 or TRBV6-3 and TRBJ1-1; D is unresolved. The ends were cut back, 6 bases at V and 3 bases at J, with 11 bases in the middle. CDR1 and CDR2 from the germline V gene are MNHEY and SVGEGT. The CDR3 consists of 13 residues. The CDR3 DNA follows: TGTGCCAGCAGCCCCCGGCCGGACACTGAAGCTTTCTTT. Protein: CASSPRPDTEAFF.

Many counts were recorded for this clonotype. This sequence joins TRBV18 and TRBJ1-1; the match to TRBD1 covers 8 bases. The CDR3 is made up of 15 amino acids. Trimming took 4 bases from V and 1 from J; bases not matched to a gene: 5. The germline gives CDR1 KGHSH, CDR2 LQKENI. The DNA for the CDR3 is TGTGCCAGCTCACTCGGACAGGGAGGGAACACTGAAGCTTTCTTT. This sequence encodes CASSLGQGGNTEAFF.

There are many counts of this clonotype. The rearrangement links TRBV1 to TRBJ2-3; the table's D gene call, TRBD2, was not cross checked with the DNA. TRBV1 represents a pseudogene. The CDR3 is 15 amino acids. CDR3 sequence: CTSSPGLAGGHTQYF. The CDR3 nucleotides read TGCACCAGCAGCCCGGGACTAGCGGGGGGTCATACGCAGTATTTT.

The table lists this clonotype with a few counts. The rearrangement joins TRBV5-4 to TRBJ2-1; D assignment may be TRBD1 or TRBD2 (6 bases each). The ends were cut back, 0 bases at V and 8 bases at J, with 9 bases in the middle. Germline V CDR1 and CDR2: SGHNT, YYREEE (reference sequence). The CDR3 length is 13 residues. The CDR3 sequence: CASSLVGGDEQFF. DNA of the CDR3: TGTGCCAGCAGCTTGGTGGGGGGCGATGAGCAGTTCTTC.

Concerning this clonotype: This may be a read error: a much more frequent sequence differs by one nucleotide. The chain carries TRBV2 and TRBJ1-2; a possible D gene is TRBD1 (5 bases). The CDR3 extends over 15 amino acids. The germline V gene has CDR1 SNHLY and CDR2 FYNNEI. In DNA, the CDR3 is TGTGTCAGCAGTGAAAGCCCGACAGCGAACTATGGCTACACCTTC. It codes for CVSSESPTANYGYTF.